This T cell receptor (beta chain) was sequenced for a study of CD8+CD57+ T cells in acquired aplastic anemia. Background on the study: Average DNA yield from sorted CD4+ and CD8+ cells was around 3.2 ug.

This CDR3 is built from 14 residues. Germline trimming cut 8 bases from V and 6 bases from J; bases unmatched to any gene: 7. The germline V gene encodes CDR1 SNHLY and CDR2 FYNNEI. Only patients with CD8+CD57+ cell expansion on flow cytometry were chosen for sequencing. Genomic DNA served as template for TCR beta VDJ and CDR3 profiling. TCRdb ran MiXCR on the reads and lists one entry per CDR3 protein. Here the sample spans some 180,000 distinct CDR3 sequences, almost 50% being singletons. Study findings and constraints: Both patients and controls carried the same twenty-nine CD8+ CDR3 sequences.

With respect to this clonotype: As yet, its antigen is unknown.

V usage is TRBV2 and J usage is TRBJ2-2; 9 bases agree with TRBD1. This clonotype originated in a human donor with aplastic anemia. The specimen sequenced was sorted CD4+, CD8+, or CD8+CD57+ T cells (not recorded which) from PBMCs. The CDR3 DNA reads TGTGCCAGCGATGGGACAGGGTTTGCCGGGGAGCTGTTTTTT. Its translation: CASDGTGFAGELFF.